This T cell receptor beta chain was sequenced for a study of blood T cell repertoires in COVID-19. In the study overall: COVID-19 samples, acute and convalescent, were from the United States, Italy and Spain. The cDNA or gDNA used as material had been derived from T cells, B-cell-depleted T cells, or PBMCs.

Unmatched junction bases numbered 5, after V lost 8 bases and J lost 5 bases. Germline V gives CDR1 MGHDK, CDR2 SYGVNS. The CDR3 covers 13 residues. This clone was seen more than once but under ten times. Original handling: How many nucleated cells were present was estimated from reference gene primer amplification. The data were produced by immunoSEQ multiplex PCR, yet TCRdb's version contains in-frame clones alone and is incomplete. The V and J calls and the clone size are those of that table, but D and trimming were determined from the DNA. The sample holds 150,000 to 200,000 clones; roughly 73% are singletons and the top ten take approximately 2.8%.

The sample comprised peripheral blood. The V and J genes are TRBV25-1 and TRBJ1-2, with TRBD1 identical over 10 bases. The receptor was derived from a man aged 70-80 years with acute or convalescent COVID-19. CDR3 sequence reads: CASARDRGYGYTF. DNA for the CDR3: TGTGCCAGCGCCAGGGACAGGGGATATGGCTACACCTTC.